The following is a T cell receptor beta chain sequence with its context. Its antigen is not identified. TCRbeta library construction was performed incorporating unique molecular identifiers. TCRdb processed the PCR reads anew with MiXCR; each CDR3 protein has one entry. This table has around 580,000 distinct CDR3 sequences, about a quarter appearing once. The sample belongs to a study of T-cell reconstitution after alpha-beta-depleted transplantation in children. General study results and limits: One year post-transplant, T-cell counts and diversity were largely derived from T cells produced anew. Where alpha-beta T cells came from about two months after transplant was reportedly several hundred expanded graft clones. Surviving thymic progenitors and recipient T cells were the source of high TCRbeta diversity at day 60 in some patients.

Germline CDR1 reads LGHDT; CDR2 reads YNNKEL (reference sequence). V lost 1 base and J 6 bases, leaving 9 bases between the germline ends. The CDR3 sequence is 14 residues long. The chain couples TRBV3-1 to TRBJ2-2; a possible D gene is TRBD2 (5 bases). The receptor comes from a boy younger than two with Wiskott-Aldrich syndrome, due to receive a stem cell transplant. The sample here was PBMCs, taken before TCRalphabeta/CD19-depleted stem cell transplant. CDR3 in DNA: TGTGCCAGCAGCCAAGCGGGAAGGGCCGGGGAGCTGTTTTTT. This gives the protein CASSQAGRAGELFF.